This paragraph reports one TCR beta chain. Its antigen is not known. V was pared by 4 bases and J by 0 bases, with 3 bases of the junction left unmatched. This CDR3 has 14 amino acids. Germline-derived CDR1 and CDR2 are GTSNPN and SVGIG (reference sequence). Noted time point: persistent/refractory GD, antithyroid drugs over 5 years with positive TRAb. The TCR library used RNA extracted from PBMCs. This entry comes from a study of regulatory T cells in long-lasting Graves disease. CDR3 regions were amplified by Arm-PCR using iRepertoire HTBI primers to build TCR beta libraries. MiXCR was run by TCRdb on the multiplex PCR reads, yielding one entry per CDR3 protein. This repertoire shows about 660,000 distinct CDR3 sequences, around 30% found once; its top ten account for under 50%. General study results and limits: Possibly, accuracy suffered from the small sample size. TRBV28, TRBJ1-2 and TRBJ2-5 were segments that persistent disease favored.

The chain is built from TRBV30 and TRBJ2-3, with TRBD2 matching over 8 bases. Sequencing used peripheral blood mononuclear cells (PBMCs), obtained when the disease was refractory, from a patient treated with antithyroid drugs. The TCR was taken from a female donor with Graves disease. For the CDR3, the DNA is TGTGCCTGGACCGGGACTAGAAGCACAGATACGCAGTATTTT. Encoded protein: CAWTGTRSTDTQYF.